This TCR beta chain was documented in a study of blood T cell repertoires in COVID-19. Across the study: Acute and convalescent COVID-19 samples came from the United States, Italy and Spain. PBMCs, B-cell-depleted T cells, or T cells were the source of the cDNA or gDNA that made up the material.

The authors' processing: Amplification with reference gene primers provided the estimates of nucleated cell counts. TCRdb's copy holds only in-frame clones and misses some; the assay was immunoSEQ multiplex PCR. The V and J calls and clone size were taken over from that table, and D and trimming were inferred from the DNA. The sample lists approximately 210,000 clones; around 84% were seen once. The CDR3 sequence is 15 residues long. CDR1 is SGHVS and CDR2 is FQNEAQ in the germline V gene. With V trimmed by 4 bases and J by 1 base, 6 bases remained unmatched. The sequenced sample consisted of peripheral blood. The TCR was taken from a man aged 25-45 years with active or convalescent COVID-19. V and J are TRBV7-8 and TRBJ1-1, with 7 positions matching TRBD1. CDR3 sequence: CASSSYRGQNTEAFF. The CDR3, as DNA: TGTGCCAGCAGCTCATACAGGGGACAGAACACTGAAGCTTTCTTT.